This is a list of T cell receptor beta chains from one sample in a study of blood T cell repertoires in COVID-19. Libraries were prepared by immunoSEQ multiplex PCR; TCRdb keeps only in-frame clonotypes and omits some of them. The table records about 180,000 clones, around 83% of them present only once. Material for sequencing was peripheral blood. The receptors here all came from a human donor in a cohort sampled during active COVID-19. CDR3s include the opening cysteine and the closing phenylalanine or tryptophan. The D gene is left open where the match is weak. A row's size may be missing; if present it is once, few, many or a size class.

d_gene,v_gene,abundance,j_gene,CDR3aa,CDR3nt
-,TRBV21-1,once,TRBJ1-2,CASSARTDFLNYGYTF,TGTGCCAGCAGCGCCCGGACTGATTTCCTCAACTATGGCTACACCTTC
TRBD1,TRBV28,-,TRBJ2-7,CASSPGGQGAPEQYF,TGTGCCAGCAGTCCGGGGGGACAGGGGGCGCCCGAACAGTACTTC
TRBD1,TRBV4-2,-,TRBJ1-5,CASSQKTGGEGNQPQHF,TGTGCCAGCAGCCAGAAAACAGGGGGCGAGGGGAATCAGCCCCAGCATTTT
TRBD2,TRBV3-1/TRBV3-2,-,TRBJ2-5,CASSPTSGRQETQYF,TGTGCCAGCAGTCCGACTAGCGGGAGACAAGAGACCCAGTACTTC
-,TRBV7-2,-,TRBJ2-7,CASSLDPGATYEQYF,TGTGCCAGCAGCTTAGATCCAGGGGCAACCTACGAGCAGTACTTC
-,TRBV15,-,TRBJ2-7,CATSRDSGLVEQYF,TGTGCCACCAGCAGAGACTCAGGGTTGGTCGAGCAGTACTTC
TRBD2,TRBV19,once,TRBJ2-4,CASSIGGGPPKNIQYF,TGTGCCAGTAGTATAGGCGGGGGGCCTCCCAAAAACATTCAGTACTTC
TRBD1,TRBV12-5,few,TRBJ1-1,CASGLLRDRRNTEAFF,TGTGCTAGTGGTTTACTCCGGGACAGAAGGAACACTGAAGCTTTCTTT
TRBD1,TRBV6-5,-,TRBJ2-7,CASSSRDRSSYEQYF,TGTGCCAGCAGTAGCCGGGACAGGAGCTCCTACGAGCAGTACTTC
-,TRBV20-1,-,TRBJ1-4,CSASRTPNEKLFF,TGCAGTGCTAGTCGGACACCAAATGAAAAACTGTTTTTT
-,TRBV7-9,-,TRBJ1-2,CASSLAGQGPYGYTF,TGTGCCAGCAGCTTAGCCGGGCAGGGCCCCTATGGCTACACCTTC
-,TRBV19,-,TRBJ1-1,CASSPTGGKTEAFF,TGTGCCAGTAGTCCAACAGGCGGGAAAACTGAAGCTTTCTTT
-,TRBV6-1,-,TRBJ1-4,CASSEESPLGGNEKLFF,TGTGCCAGCAGTGAAGAGTCTCCTCTAGGAGGTAATGAAAAACTGTTTTTT
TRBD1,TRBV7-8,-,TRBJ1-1,CASSLALTGGTTEAFF,TGTGCCAGCAGCTTAGCCTTAACAGGGGGCACCACTGAAGCTTTCTTT
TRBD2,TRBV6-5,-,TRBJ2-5,CASSPAGASKIAQYF,TGTGCCAGCAGCCCAGCGGGGGCGTCCAAGATTGCCCAGTACTTC
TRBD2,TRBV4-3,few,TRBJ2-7,CASSQEKAGNYEQYF,TGCGCCAGCAGCCAAGAGAAAGCGGGAAACTACGAGCAGTACTTC
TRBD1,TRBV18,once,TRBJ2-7,CASSPQGTGAYEQYF,TGTGCCAGCTCACCCCAAGGGACAGGGGCCTACGAGCAGTACTTC
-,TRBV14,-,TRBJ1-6,CASSQDVPNSPLHF,TGTGCCAGCAGCCAAGATGTCCCAAATTCACCCCTCCACTTT
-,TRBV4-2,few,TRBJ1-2,CASSQALMEARGGYTF,TGTGCCAGCAGCCAAGCATTGATGGAAGCCCGAGGAGGCTACACCTTC
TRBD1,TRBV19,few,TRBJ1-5,CASSIVTGDSNQPQHF,TGTGCCAGTAGTATAGTTACAGGGGATAGCAATCAGCCCCAGCATTTT
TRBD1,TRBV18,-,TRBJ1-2,CASSPPHRGYGYTF,TGTGCCAGCTCACCACCTCACAGGGGTTATGGCTACACCTTC
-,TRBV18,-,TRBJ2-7,CASSPRWEGGDVVF,TGTGCCAGCTCACCCCGCTGGGAGGGGGGTGACGTGGTCTTC
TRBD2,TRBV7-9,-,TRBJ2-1,CASSPRGLAGTYNEQFF,TGTGCCAGCAGCCCCCGGGGACTAGCGGGAACCTACAATGAGCAGTTCTTC
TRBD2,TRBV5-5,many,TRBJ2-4,CASSLGPGLAGGEAKNIQYF,TGTGCCAGCAGCTTGGGTCCCGGCCTAGCGGGAGGGGAGGCCAAAAACATTCAGTACTTC
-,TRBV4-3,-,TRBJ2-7,CASSQDYSSYEQYF,TGCGCCAGCAGCCAAGATTACAGCTCCTACGAGCAGTACTTC
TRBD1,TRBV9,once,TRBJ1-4,CASSVAQGATNEKLFF,TGTGCCAGCAGCGTAGCGCAGGGGGCAACTAATGAAAAACTGTTTTTT
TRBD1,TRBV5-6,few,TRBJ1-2,CASSYSGTGIMDGYTF,TGTGCCAGCAGCTATTCCGGGACAGGAATAATGGATGGCTACACCTTC
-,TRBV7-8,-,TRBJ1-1,CASSLALSGQSEYTEAFF,TGTGCCAGCAGCTTAGCCCTATCGGGACAATCGGAATACACTGAAGCTTTCTTT
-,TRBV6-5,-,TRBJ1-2,CASRRGEAYGYTF,TGTGCCAGCAGGCGCGGGGAAGCCTATGGCTACACCTTC
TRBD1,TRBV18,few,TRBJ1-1,CASSQGQGNTEAFF,TGTGCCAGCTCACAGGGACAGGGGAACACTGAAGCTTTCTTT
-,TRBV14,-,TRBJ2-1,CASSQGRRGEQFF,TGTGCCAGCAGCCAAGGGAGACGAGGTGAGCAGTTCTTC
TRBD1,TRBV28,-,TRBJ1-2,CASSSPTGANYGYTF,TGTGCCAGCAGTTCCCCGACAGGGGCTAACTATGGCTACACCTTC
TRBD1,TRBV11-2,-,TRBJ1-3,CASTAGTVVASTIYF,TGTGCCAGTACAGCTGGGACAGTGGTCGCCAGCACCATATATTTT
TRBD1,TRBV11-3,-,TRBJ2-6,CASSPRTGSGANVLTF,TGTGCCAGCAGCCCAAGGACAGGCTCTGGGGCCAACGTCCTGACTTTC
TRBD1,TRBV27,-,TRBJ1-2,CASSHGTGYGYTF,TGTGCCAGCAGCCACGGGACAGGGTACGGCTACACCTTC
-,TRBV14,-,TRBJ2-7,CASSQVLAESYEQYF,TGTGCCAGCAGCCAAGTATTAGCGGAATCCTACGAGCAGTACTTC
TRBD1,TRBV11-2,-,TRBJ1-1,CASSQTGVNTEAFF,TGTGCCAGCAGTCAGACAGGGGTGAACACTGAAGCTTTCTTT